The 9 T cell receptor beta chains presented below share a single source sample, sequenced in a study of blood T cell repertoires in COVID-19. Repertoires were generated with immunoSEQ multiplex PCR, while TCRdb's copy carries only in-frame clones and drops some. The sample lists about 120,000 clones, 90% occurring once. The sequenced material came from peripheral blood. The receptors were sampled from a woman aged 55-70 years with COVID-19, enrolled during active disease.

This chain connects TRBV9 to TRBJ2-7; perhaps TRBD1 as D (5 bases). This CDR3 spans 15 amino acids. With 0 bases removed from V and 0 bases from J, the gap between germline ends came to 10 bases. Germline V CDR1 and CDR2: SGDLS, YYNGEE. CDR3 amino acids: CASSVGAGISYEQYF. The CDR3, as DNA: TGTGCCAGCAGCGTAGGCGCAGGGATCTCCTACGAGCAGTACTTC.

The chain uses TRBV18 and TRBJ2-1, with 7 bases matching TRBD2. Germline CDR1 is KGHSH and CDR2 is LQKENI. This CDR3 is 18 amino acids long. V lost 0 bases to trimming and J lost 1 base; unmatched junction nucleotides: 9. Here the CDR3 DNA reads TGTGCCAGCTCACCACCGCGGGGGACGGGGGTGTCCTACAATGAGCAGTTCTTC. Its protein product is CASSPPRGTGVSYNEQFF.

The rearrangement joins TRBV4-2 to TRBJ2-7, with D maybe TRBD2 (5 bases). With 0 bases removed from V and 2 bases from J, the gap between germline ends came to 11 bases. In germline, CDR1 is LGHNA, CDR2 YNFKEQ. The CDR3 runs to 15 residues. Here the CDR3 reads CASSQDGSGAYEQYF. The CDR3 DNA reads TGTGCCAGCAGCCAAGATGGGAGTGGGGCCTACGAGCAGTACTTC.

The V gene is TRBV5-1, the J gene TRBJ1-1; D unresolved. The CDR3 has 13 amino acids. The germline gives CDR1 SGHRS, CDR2 YFSETQ. Trimming shortened V by 4 bases and J by 3 bases, and 10 bases separated the two germline ends. The CDR3 sequence: CASSTTPDTEAFF. DNA of the CDR3: TGCGCCAGCAGCACTACTCCGGACACTGAAGCTTTCTTT.

The V gene is TRBV6-5, the J gene TRBJ2-3; 11 nucleotides align to TRBD2. J lost 2 bases, V lost 3 bases, and 4 bases had no gene match. CDR1 MNHEY and CDR2 SVGAGI come from the germline V gene. The CDR3 runs 16 residues. The CDR3 here is CASSYLLAGVTDTQYF. The CDR3 DNA is TGTGCCAGCAGTTATCTACTAGCGGGGGTCACAGATACGCAGTATTTT.

The chain joins TRBV4-3 to TRBJ2-7; 9 nucleotides align to TRBD1. CDR3 size: 14 residues. CDR1 LGHNA and CDR2 YSLEER come from the germline V gene. V gave up 6 bases and J gave up 0 bases; unmatched junction bases: 3. The CDR3 reads CASSWGQGSYEQYF. Here the CDR3 DNA reads TGCGCCAGCAGTTGGGGACAGGGCTCCTACGAGCAGTACTTC.

The J gene is TRBJ1-2, the V gene TRBV14; weak D call: TRBD1 (6 bases). CDR1 is SGHDN and CDR2 is FVKESK in the germline V gene. The length of the CDR3 is 13 residues. V dropped 3 bases and J dropped 5 bases, with 10 bases sitting between them. The CDR3 DNA sequence: TGTGCCAGCAGCCATGGACAGAGATATGGCTACACCTTC. Translation gives CASSHGQRYGYTF.

This chain connects TRBV27 to TRBJ1-4; D is ambiguous. V was clipped by 3 bases and J by 4 bases, with 3 bases between them. This CDR3 comprises 12 residues. The germline CDR1 and CDR2 sequences are MNHEY and SMNVEV (reference sequence). The CDR3 sequence: CASSFYNEKLFF. The DNA of the CDR3 is TGTGCCAGCAGTTTCTATAATGAAAAACTGTTTTTT.

This clone was counted between two and nine times. This chain uses TRBV6-2 or TRBV6-3 with TRBJ2-7; D is unclear. The CDR3 runs to 12 residues. V lost 2 bases to trimming and J lost 3 bases, with 5 bases between them. Germline CDR1 MNHEY, CDR2 SVGEGT. In DNA, the CDR3 is TGTGCCAGCAGTTACCCGAGCTACGAGCAGTACTTC. Amino acid sequence: CASSYPSYEQYF.